Listed here are 18 T cell receptor beta chains from one sample, sequenced in a study of tumor and adjacent non-tumor tissue in lung cancer. The library came from three nested PCR rounds adapted from ARM-PCR protocols. TCRdb reanalysed the multiplex PCR reads using MiXCR and keeps one entry per CDR3 protein. Among about 200,000 distinct CDR3 sequences listed, 71% were seen once. The template was RNA from unsorted bulk tissue. The sequenced sample consisted of lung tumor tissue. The source is a man in his sixties with non-small cell lung cancer.

The count of this clonotype is one. Here the CDR3 omits its conserved ending phenylalanine or tryptophan, so a read error is the likely source. V gene TRBV20-1 combines with J gene TRBJ2-7, with D unclear. In germline, CDR1 is DFQATT, CDR2 SNEGSKA (reference sequence). V lost 8 bases to trimming and J lost 4 bases, with 33 bases between them. The CDR3 has 18 amino acids. The CDR3 DNA reads as TGCAGTCTGGGTCCGGTGGTCGGCCAACGTGGGTTTTCGTACGAGCAGTACTCC. This sequence encodes CSLGPVVGQRGFSYEQYS.

To note about this clonotype: Since a much larger clone is just one base distant, this may be a read error. The CDR3 sequence: CASSSSDRENGYTF. The CDR3, as DNA: TGTGCCAGCAGCTCTTCGGACAGGGAAAATGGCTACACCTTC. V is TRBV7-9 and J is TRBJ1-2, with 8 positions matching TRBD1. Germline V gene sequence: CDR1 SEHNR, CDR2 FQNEAQ (reference sequence). The CDR3 runs 14 residues. After removal of 4 bases from V and 6 bases from J, the junction contained 7 bases not matched to a gene.

With regard to this clonotype: The conserved closing phenylalanine or tryptophan is absent in this CDR3, likely reflecting a read error. The V gene is TRBV12-3 or TRBV12-4, the J gene TRBJ2-1; TRBD1 agrees at 8 bases. The V segment lost 6 bases and the J segment 7 bases; nucleotides outside the gene matches: 11. CDR3 length equals 15 residues. In DNA, the CDR3 is TGTGCCAGCAGCCCCACAGGGGGGTTTACGAATGAGCAGTTCTTA. Its translation is CASSPTGGFTNEQFL.

Comments on this clonotype: A much larger clone is a single base away; this may be a read error. The J gene is TRBJ2-3, the V gene TRBV20-1; 8 nucleotides match TRBD2. This CDR3 is built from 14 residues. Germline V gives CDR1 DFQATT, CDR2 SNEGSKA (reference sequence). The CDR3 coding sequence is TGCAGTGCACCGGGGGGGCGTTCGAAAGATACGCGGTATTTT. Its translation is CSAPGGRSKDTRYF.

To note about this clonotype: This may come from a read error, since a much larger clone is one base off. CDR3 nucleotide sequence: TGTGCCAGCAGTTACGGTAGCACATGGGGCGCCCCAAACTCACCCCTCCACTTT. As protein: CASSYGSTWGAPNSPLHF. The chain combines TRBV6-5 with TRBJ1-6; maybe TRBD1 (5 bases). Between the trimmed V and J ends, which lost 2 bases and 10 bases, there was a span of 24 bases. CDR3 length equals 18 residues. Germline CDR1 and CDR2: MNHEY and SVGAGI.

This clonotype showed up just a few times. The chain has TRBV20-1 and TRBJ2-7, with no clear D. This CDR3 is built from 13 residues. The ends were cut back, 1 base at V and 2 bases at J, with 9 bases in the middle. Germline CDR1 is DFQATT and CDR2 is SNEGSKA (reference sequence). The DNA of the CDR3 is TGCAGTGCTAGAGGGGAATCGGCCTACGAGCAGTACTTC. Its protein product is CSARGESAYEQYF.

This clonotype was picked up many times. The germline gene is not matched at one end of the junction; a read error may be the cause. The rearrangement uses TRBV11-3 and TRBJ2-5; 9 bases match TRBD2. Per germline, CDR1 SGHNT and CDR2 YENEEA. The CDR3 loop spans 15 amino acids. In nucleotides, the CDR3 is TGTGCCGGCAGCACCGGGACTAGCACACAAGAGACCCAGTACTTC. Its translation is CAGSTGTSTQETQYF.

A note on this clonotype: Germline and junction disagree at one end, which may indicate a read error. The chain is built from TRBV6-5 and TRBJ2-1; D unclear. Germline V gene lookup returns CDR1 MNHEY and CDR2 SVGAGI. This CDR3 has 14 residues. The CDR3 sequence is CASSYGPSAHEKFF. The CDR3 region has the DNA TGTGCCAGCAGTTATGGCCCATCAGCCCATGAGAAGTTCTTC.

The gene calls are TRBV20-1 and TRBJ2-2, with D maybe TRBD2 (5 bases). V was pared by 0 bases and J by 5 bases, with 13 bases between. This CDR3 region has 15 residues. The V gene's germline CDR1 is DFQATT and CDR2 SNEGSKA (reference sequence). CDR3 region: CSARDTRVSTGELFF. The CDR3 DNA reads as TGCAGTGCTAGAGATACGAGGGTATCAACCGGGGAGCTGTTTTTT.

In the case of this clonotype: Sequence at one end of the junction differs from germline and may be a read error. The chain joins TRBV6-1 to TRBJ1-1; D call uncertain. The V gene's germline CDR1 is MNHNS and CDR2 SASEGT. The CDR3 length is 14 residues. CDR3 sequence: CASSESGSRGLAFF. The CDR3 DNA reads as TGTGCCAGTAGTGAAAGCGGATCGCGAGGGTTAGCTTTCTTT.

This clonotype has just one count. The chain has TRBV6-2 or TRBV6-3 and TRBJ2-7; TRBD1 is a possible D gene (5 bases). Between the trimmed V and J ends, which lost 7 bases and 6 bases, there was a span of 22 bases. The CDR3 contains 15 residues. Germline V CDR1 and CDR2: MNHEY, SVGEGT. The DNA for the CDR3 is TGTGCCAGCAATGGTCTCCGGGTAGGGGCTGGCGAGCAGTACTTC. Its translation is CASNGLRVGAGEQYF.

The chain couples TRBV5-5 to TRBJ2-7; TRBD1 matches 8 bases. The J segment lost 4 bases and the V segment lost 2 bases, leaving 17 bases of the junction unmatched. Germline values: CDR1 SGHKS, CDR2 YYEKEE (reference sequence). This CDR3 region has 18 residues. This CDR3 is CASSFVPGQGAPSYEQYF. DNA of the CDR3: TGTGCCAGCAGCTTTGTCCCGGGCCAGGGGGCGCCGAGTTACGAGCAGTACTTC.

As for this clonotype: This may stem from a read error, because a much larger clone lies one nucleotide away. This chain uses TRBV6-2 or TRBV6-3 with TRBJ2-1; D is unresolved. In germline, CDR1 is MNHEY, CDR2 SVGEGT. The CDR3 extends over 13 amino acids. The CDR3: CANSYRQYNEQFF. The DNA for the CDR3 is TGTGCCAACAGTTACCGGCAGTACAATGAGCAGTTCTTC.

As for this clonotype: The CDR3 does not close with the conserved phenylalanine or tryptophan, likely indicating a read error. The chain combines TRBV29-1 with TRBJ2-7; perhaps TRBD1 as D (6 bases). Germline loops: CDR1 SQVTM, CDR2 ANQGSEA. This CDR3 has 11 residues. The CDR3 DNA follows: TGTAGCGTTTACAGGGACTACGAGCAGTACTCC. Protein sequence: CSVYRDYEQYS.

As to this clonotype: This could be a read error, since a much larger clone is one nucleotide away. V gene TRBV20-1 combines with J gene TRBJ2-7, with D perhaps TRBD2 (5 bases). The germline CDR1 and CDR2 sequences are DFQATT and SNEGSKA (reference sequence). The CDR3 contains 13 residues. This CDR3 reads CSARDSLYYKQYF. In nucleotides, the CDR3 is TGCAGTGCTAGGGACTCTCTATACTACAAGCAGTACTTC.

This clonotype turned up a few times. J is TRBJ1-2 and V is TRBV7-8, with 8 bases matching TRBD1. CDR1 SGHVS and CDR2 FQNEAQ come from the germline V gene. V gave up 5 bases and J gave up 8 bases; unmatched junction bases: 7. This CDR3 has 13 amino acids. The CDR3 region has the DNA TGTGCCAGCAGCATCGGACAGGGCACAGGCTACACCTTC. This gives the protein CASSIGQGTGYTF.

This chain links TRBV6-2 or TRBV6-3 with TRBJ1-6, with D perhaps matching TRBD1 (5 bases). Trimming cost V 0 bases and J 9 bases, with 15 bases left between them. Germline loops: CDR1 MNHEY, CDR2 SVGEGT. The CDR3 has 16 amino acids. The CDR3 nucleotides are TGTGCCAGCAGTTACTCGACAGTCGGCTATGGTTCACCCCTCCACTTT. It is translated as CASSYSTVGYGSPLHF.

The chain combines TRBV11-1 with TRBJ2-1; 16 nucleotides align to TRBD2. Per the germline V gene, CDR1 is SGHAT and CDR2 is FQDESV (reference sequence). The junction had 6 bases not matched to a gene; V was cut back by 7 bases and J by 6 bases. The CDR3 runs to 16 residues. The CDR3 sequence: CASNGTSGGDGNEQFF. The CDR3 bases are TGTGCCAGCAACGGGACTAGCGGGGGGGATGGCAATGAGCAGTTCTTC.